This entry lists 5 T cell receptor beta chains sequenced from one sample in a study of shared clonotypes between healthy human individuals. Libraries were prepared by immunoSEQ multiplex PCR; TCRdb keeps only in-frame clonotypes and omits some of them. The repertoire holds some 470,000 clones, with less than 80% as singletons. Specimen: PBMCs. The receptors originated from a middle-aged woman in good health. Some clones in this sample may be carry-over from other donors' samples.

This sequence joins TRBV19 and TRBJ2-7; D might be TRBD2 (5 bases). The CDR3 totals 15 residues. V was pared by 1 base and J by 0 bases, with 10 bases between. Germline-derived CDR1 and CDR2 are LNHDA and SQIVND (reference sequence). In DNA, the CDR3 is TGTGCCAGTAGTATAGGTCGGGGAAGCTCCTACGAGCAGTACTTC. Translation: CASSIGRGSSYEQYF.

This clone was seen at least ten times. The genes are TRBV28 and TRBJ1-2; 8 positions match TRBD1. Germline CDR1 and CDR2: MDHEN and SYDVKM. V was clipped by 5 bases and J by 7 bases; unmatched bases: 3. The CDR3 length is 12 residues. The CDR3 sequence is CASSPGQGGYTF. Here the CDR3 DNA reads TGTGCCAGCAGTCCTGGACAGGGTGGCTACACCTTC.

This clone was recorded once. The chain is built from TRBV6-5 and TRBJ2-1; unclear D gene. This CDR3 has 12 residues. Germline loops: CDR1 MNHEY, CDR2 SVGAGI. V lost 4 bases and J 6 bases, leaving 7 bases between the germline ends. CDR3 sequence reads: CASSSSSNEQFF. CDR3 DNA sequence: TGTGCCAGCAGTTCAAGCAGCAATGAGCAGTTCTTC.

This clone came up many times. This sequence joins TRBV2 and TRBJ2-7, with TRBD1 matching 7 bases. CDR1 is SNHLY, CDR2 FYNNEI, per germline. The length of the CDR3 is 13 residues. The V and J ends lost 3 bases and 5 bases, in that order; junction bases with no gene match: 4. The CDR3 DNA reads TGTGCCAGCAGTGATGACAGGGCCCACGAGCAGTACTTC. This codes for CASSDDRAHEQYF.

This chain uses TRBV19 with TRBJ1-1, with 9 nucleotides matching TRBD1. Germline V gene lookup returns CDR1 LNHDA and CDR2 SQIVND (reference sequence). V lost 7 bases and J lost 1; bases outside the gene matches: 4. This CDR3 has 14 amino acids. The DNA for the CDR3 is TGTGCCAGTATTATGACAGGGGGGAACACTGAAGCTTTCTTT. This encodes CASIMTGGNTEAFF.